What follows describes a single T cell receptor (beta chain). Its antigen is not known. Splitting of each subset's genomic DNA was done evenly across several immunoSEQ plates. Generated by immunoSEQ multiplex PCR, the TCRdb table keeps only in-frame clones and is missing some. This table has more than 2 million clones, about 95% appearing once. This specimen comes from a study of shared clonotypes between healthy human individuals. For the study at large: Donors, aged 18 to 49, were a couple of women and a few men.

The CDR3 runs to 14 residues. The germline CDR1 and CDR2 sequences are SEHNR and FQNEAQ (reference sequence). Trimming removed 7 bases at V and 7 bases at J, with 20 bases between. CD8 cells regarded as naive lacked CD45RO, were positively chosen for CCR7, and omitted terminally differentiated effector memory CD45RA+ cells. Points from the study as a whole: Richness estimates generally favored naive over memory subsets. Rarefaction analysis demonstrated incomplete sorted-subset sequencing notwithstanding large depth.

The sample was naive CD8+ T cells sorted from blood. The sequence came from a man younger than 35 in good health. The V and J genes are TRBV7-9 and TRBJ2-7; a possible D gene is TRBD2 (7 bases). As DNA, the CDR3 is TGTGCCAGCATGTCCGGGGGGCTGTACGATGAGCAGTACTTC. This sequence encodes CASMSGGLYDEQYF.